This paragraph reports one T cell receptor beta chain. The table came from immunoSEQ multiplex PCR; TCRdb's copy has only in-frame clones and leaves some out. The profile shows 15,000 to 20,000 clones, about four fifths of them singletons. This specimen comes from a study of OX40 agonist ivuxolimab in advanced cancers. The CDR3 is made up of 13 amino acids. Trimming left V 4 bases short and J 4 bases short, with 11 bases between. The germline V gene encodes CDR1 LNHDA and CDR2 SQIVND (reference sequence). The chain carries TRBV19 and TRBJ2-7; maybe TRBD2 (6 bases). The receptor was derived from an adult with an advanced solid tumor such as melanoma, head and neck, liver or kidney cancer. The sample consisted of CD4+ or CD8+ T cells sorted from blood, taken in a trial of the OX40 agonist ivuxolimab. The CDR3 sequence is CASSRRDNYEQYF. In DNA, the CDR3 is TGTGCCAGTAGTAGGCGGGATAATTACGAGCAGTACTTC.